This TCR beta chain was recorded in a study of CD8 T cells in ankylosing spondylitis. The study's findings and limits: A TCR beta motif of several highly homologous variants seemed to mark ankylosing spondylitis blood.

The CDR3 loop spans 17 amino acids. The ends lost 4 bases at V and 5 bases at J; junction bases unmatched: 15. The germline V gene encodes CDR1 LGHNA and CDR2 YSLEER. This clonotype was observed a handful of times. Its target is not known. Using its own MiXCR run on the 5' RACE reads, TCRdb lists one record per CDR3 protein. The sample contains 700,000 or so distinct CDR3 sequences, 15% to 20% of which appear only once. The material sequenced was blood, either unsorted or a sorted T cell fraction (not recorded which). This sequence was found in a male donor with ankylosing spondylitis. V is TRBV4-3 and J is TRBJ2-5, with 8 bases that match TRBD1. CDR3 coding DNA: TGCGCCAGCAGCCCAACCTGGACAGGGTTGGAAGGGGAGACCCAGTACTTC. Translated, it gives CASSPTWTGLEGETQYF.